A selection of T cell receptor beta chains follows, all from one sample in a study of T cell responses to AZD1222 COVID-19 vaccine. Only in-frame clones appear in the TCRdb table, and some are missing; sequencing was by immunoSEQ multiplex PCR. The repertoire consists of 90,000 to 100,000 clones, with 88% occurring once and the leading ten covering about a sixth. Source: peripheral blood, taken 28 days after the second AZD1222 dose. These receptors all come from an adult who received the AZD1222 COVID-19 vaccine. Each CDR3 is given with its conserved first and last residue. The order of the fields is D gene, V gene, J gene, clone size, CDR3 DNA, CDR3 protein. A D gene is named only where the DNA matches it firmly. Clone size is not always given. Where it is, it says once, few, many or a class for expanded clones.

d_call: -
v_call: TRBV11-1
j_call: TRBJ2-1
clone_size: -
cdr3_nt: TGTGCCAGCCGAGGGGGTGGTCTTTCCCCTGAGCAGTTCTTC
cdr3_aa: CASRGGGLSPEQFF

d_call: -
v_call: TRBV20-1
j_call: TRBJ2-3
clone_size: -
cdr3_nt: TGCAGTGCTAGTTCGGGTAGCCGGTGGAGCACAGATACGCAGTATTTT
cdr3_aa: CSASSGSRWSTDTQYF

d_call: TRBD2
v_call: TRBV18
j_call: TRBJ2-2
clone_size: -
cdr3_nt: TGTGCCAGCTCACCCACTAGCGGGGGTAACACCGGGGAGCTGTTTTTT
cdr3_aa: CASSPTSGGNTGELFF

d_call: TRBD1
v_call: TRBV7-6
j_call: TRBJ1-1
clone_size: -
cdr3_nt: TGTGCCAGCAGCTTAGGGGGACAGGCCCGGGAAGCTTTCTTT
cdr3_aa: CASSLGGQAREAFF

d_call: -
v_call: TRBV30
j_call: TRBJ1-3
clone_size: -
cdr3_nt: TGTGGCTGGGGAGCCTCTGGAAACACCATATATTTT
cdr3_aa: CGWGASGNTIYF

d_call: -
v_call: TRBV4-1
j_call: TRBJ2-3
clone_size: -
cdr3_nt: TGCGCCAGCAGCCAGACGGGGTCGGACAATACGCAGTATTTT
cdr3_aa: CASSQTGSDNTQYF

d_call: -
v_call: TRBV28
j_call: TRBJ1-1
clone_size: once
cdr3_nt: TGTGCCTCCTACGAGGGGGATACTGAAGCTTTCTTT
cdr3_aa: CASYEGDTEAFF

d_call: -
v_call: TRBV30
j_call: TRBJ1-6
clone_size: -
cdr3_nt: TGTGCCTGGAGTGTACTAGGATCCCAACCCCTCCACTTT
cdr3_aa: CAWSVLGSQPLHF

d_call: -
v_call: TRBV28
j_call: TRBJ2-5
clone_size: once
cdr3_nt: TGTGCCAGCAGTTTACAGGGGAACCAAGAGACCCAGTACTTC
cdr3_aa: CASSLQGNQETQYF

d_call: TRBD2
v_call: TRBV19
j_call: TRBJ2-7
clone_size: few
cdr3_nt: TGTGCCAGTAGTCCTCCTACCCCAAGCGGGAGAAGCTACGAGCAGTACTTC
cdr3_aa: CASSPPTPSGRSYEQYF

d_call: -
v_call: TRBV19
j_call: TRBJ2-3
clone_size: -
cdr3_nt: TGTGCCAGTAGTACCTACGGGACGGCAGATACGCAGTATTTT
cdr3_aa: CASSTYGTADTQYF

d_call: -
v_call: TRBV6-5
j_call: TRBJ2-3
clone_size: -
cdr3_nt: TGTGCCAGCAGTTACTCGTTTACAGATACGCAGTATTTT
cdr3_aa: CASSYSFTDTQYF

d_call: -
v_call: TRBV2
j_call: TRBJ1-4
clone_size: -
cdr3_nt: TGTGCCACTAAGCGGGAGCAGAGGGGTGAAAAACTGTTTTTT
cdr3_aa: CATKREQRGEKLFF

d_call: TRBD1
v_call: TRBV5-4
j_call: TRBJ2-3
clone_size: -
cdr3_nt: TGTGCCAGCAGCTTGGGGGGACAGGGGAGTTATACGCAGTATTTT
cdr3_aa: CASSLGGQGSYTQYF

d_call: TRBD2
v_call: TRBV6-2/TRBV6-3
j_call: TRBJ2-2
clone_size: -
cdr3_nt: TGTGCCAGCAGCCTACTAGCGGGGGTAAACACCGGGGAGCTGTTTTTT
cdr3_aa: CASSLLAGVNTGELFF

d_call: -
v_call: TRBV11-3
j_call: TRBJ1-1
clone_size: -
cdr3_nt: TGTGCCAGCAGCCAAGAGAGTACGAACGCTGAAGCTTTCTTT
cdr3_aa: CASSQESTNAEAFF

d_call: TRBD2
v_call: TRBV3-1/TRBV3-2
j_call: TRBJ2-1
clone_size: -
cdr3_nt: TGTGCCAGCAGCCGAACCCGGACTGCGGGAGGCGACAATGAGCAGTTCTTC
cdr3_aa: CASSRTRTAGGDNEQFF

d_call: -
v_call: TRBV6-5
j_call: TRBJ2-3
clone_size: -
cdr3_nt: TGTGCCAGCCTGAGACAGGGCACAGATACGCAGTATTTT
cdr3_aa: CASLRQGTDTQYF

d_call: -
v_call: TRBV4-1
j_call: TRBJ1-5
clone_size: once
cdr3_nt: TGCGCCAGCAGCCAAGAGGCAGGGTGGAATCAGCCCCAGCATTTT
cdr3_aa: CASSQEAGWNQPQHF

d_call: -
v_call: TRBV7-9
j_call: TRBJ1-2
clone_size: -
cdr3_nt: TGTGCCAGCAGCCCCGGGGCGGGCTATGGCTACACCTTC
cdr3_aa: CASSPGAGYGYTF

d_call: TRBD1
v_call: TRBV10-2
j_call: TRBJ1-2
clone_size: -
cdr3_nt: TGCGCCAGCAGTGCCCGAGACAGGGGAGTGAAGGACTATGGCTACACCTTC
cdr3_aa: CASSARDRGVKDYGYTF

d_call: TRBD1
v_call: TRBV7-8
j_call: TRBJ2-7
clone_size: -
cdr3_nt: TGTGCCAGCAGCCCCCACAGGGGGAACTACGAGCAGTACTTC
cdr3_aa: CASSPHRGNYEQYF

d_call: TRBD1
v_call: TRBV3-1/TRBV3-2
j_call: TRBJ1-6
clone_size: -
cdr3_nt: TGTGCCAGCAGCCACGGACAGGGGGCGCAAGGATCACCCCTCCACTTT
cdr3_aa: CASSHGQGAQGSPLHF

d_call: TRBD1
v_call: TRBV6-5
j_call: TRBJ1-1
clone_size: -
cdr3_nt: TGTGCCAGCACCCCGGGACAGGCGAACACTGAAGCTTTCTTT
cdr3_aa: CASTPGQANTEAFF

d_call: TRBD2
v_call: TRBV11-3
j_call: TRBJ2-2
clone_size: once
cdr3_nt: TGTGCCAGCAGCGCAGCGGGAGCGAACACCGGGGAGCTGTTTTTT
cdr3_aa: CASSAAGANTGELFF

d_call: TRBD1
v_call: TRBV4-2
j_call: TRBJ2-7
clone_size: -
cdr3_nt: TGTGCCAGCACCCAATACAGGGGAAGCTACGAGCAGTACTTC
cdr3_aa: CASTQYRGSYEQYF

d_call: TRBD2
v_call: TRBV7-3
j_call: TRBJ2-1
clone_size: -
cdr3_nt: TGTGCCAGCAGCTTATACCCTGGGACTAGCAATGAGCAGTTCTTC
cdr3_aa: CASSLYPGTSNEQFF

d_call: -
v_call: TRBV11-3
j_call: TRBJ2-3
clone_size: -
cdr3_nt: TGTGCCAGCAGCTTATCCGGACCCCAAATTAAAACAGATACGCAGTATTTT
cdr3_aa: CASSLSGPQIKTDTQYF

d_call: TRBD1
v_call: TRBV11-3
j_call: TRBJ1-1
clone_size: few
cdr3_nt: TGTGCCAGCAGCACTCACAGGACGGACAGGGGTCCTGAAGCTTTCTTT
cdr3_aa: CASSTHRTDRGPEAFF

d_call: -
v_call: TRBV4-1
j_call: TRBJ1-1
clone_size: -
cdr3_nt: TGCGCCAGCAGCCAAGTCGGGCAGGGTGGTCGGACTGAAGCTTTCTTT
cdr3_aa: CASSQVGQGGRTEAFF

d_call: -
v_call: TRBV11-3
j_call: TRBJ2-2
clone_size: -
cdr3_nt: TGTGCCAGCAGCTTAGATGGTAGGGGAGGGAACACCGGGGAGCTGTTTTTT
cdr3_aa: CASSLDGRGGNTGELFF

d_call: -
v_call: TRBV9
j_call: TRBJ1-3
clone_size: once
cdr3_nt: TGTGCCAGCAGCGCGGACAGAGTCTCTGGAAACACCATATATTTT
cdr3_aa: CASSADRVSGNTIYF

d_call: -
v_call: TRBV4-1
j_call: TRBJ1-1
clone_size: -
cdr3_nt: TGCGCCAGCAGCCAAGCCGGGCAGGCCCGGGCTTTCTTT
cdr3_aa: CASSQAGQARAFF

d_call: TRBD1
v_call: TRBV20-1
j_call: TRBJ2-7
clone_size: -
cdr3_nt: TGCAGTGCTAGTGTATCGGCAGGGGGTGCCTACGAGCAGTACTTC
cdr3_aa: CSASVSAGGAYEQYF

d_call: -
v_call: TRBV11-2
j_call: TRBJ1-1
clone_size: -
cdr3_nt: TGTGCCAGCAGCTTAGGTGGCGGGGCAGGAACTGAAGCTTTCTTT
cdr3_aa: CASSLGGGAGTEAFF

d_call: -
v_call: TRBV6-5
j_call: TRBJ1-1
clone_size: -
cdr3_nt: TGTGCCAGCAGTTACTCTGGGGGAGTCACTGAAGCTTTCTTT
cdr3_aa: CASSYSGGVTEAFF

d_call: TRBD1
v_call: TRBV6-5
j_call: TRBJ1-5
clone_size: -
cdr3_nt: TGTGCCAGCAATAGAGGCCGGGACAGTAATCAGCCCCAGCATTTT
cdr3_aa: CASNRGRDSNQPQHF

d_call: -
v_call: TRBV28
j_call: TRBJ2-7
clone_size: -
cdr3_nt: TGTGCCACCCTCCACAGGGTTACCTACGAGCAGTACTTC
cdr3_aa: CATLHRVTYEQYF

d_call: TRBD2
v_call: TRBV7-9
j_call: TRBJ2-1
clone_size: -
cdr3_nt: TGTGCCAGCAGCTTAGAGGGAGGGTTCAATGAGCAGTTCTTC
cdr3_aa: CASSLEGGFNEQFF

d_call: TRBD2
v_call: TRBV11-2
j_call: TRBJ2-7
clone_size: -
cdr3_nt: TGTGCCAGCATCGTGCCGGGACTAGCGGGCGAGCAGTACTTC
cdr3_aa: CASIVPGLAGEQYF

d_call: -
v_call: TRBV19
j_call: TRBJ2-3
clone_size: -
cdr3_nt: TGTGCCAGTAGTATTGGACTCGCAGATACGCAGTATTTT
cdr3_aa: CASSIGLADTQYF

d_call: -
v_call: TRBV30
j_call: TRBJ2-2
clone_size: -
cdr3_nt: TGTGCCTGGAAAGAAAACACCGGGGAGCTGTTTTTT
cdr3_aa: CAWKENTGELFF

d_call: -
v_call: TRBV6-5
j_call: TRBJ2-7
clone_size: -
cdr3_nt: TGTGCCAGCACCCCCTGGGGGGGCAGCTCCTACGAGCAGTACTTC
cdr3_aa: CASTPWGGSSYEQYF

d_call: TRBD1
v_call: TRBV5-5
j_call: TRBJ1-1
clone_size: -
cdr3_nt: TGTGCCAGCAGCTTGCTACAGGGGCCGGAGATAGCTTTCTTT
cdr3_aa: CASSLLQGPEIAFF

d_call: -
v_call: TRBV3-1/TRBV3-2
j_call: TRBJ2-7
clone_size: -
cdr3_nt: TGTGCCAGCAGCCGGGCCAACGAGCAGTACTTC
cdr3_aa: CASSRANEQYF